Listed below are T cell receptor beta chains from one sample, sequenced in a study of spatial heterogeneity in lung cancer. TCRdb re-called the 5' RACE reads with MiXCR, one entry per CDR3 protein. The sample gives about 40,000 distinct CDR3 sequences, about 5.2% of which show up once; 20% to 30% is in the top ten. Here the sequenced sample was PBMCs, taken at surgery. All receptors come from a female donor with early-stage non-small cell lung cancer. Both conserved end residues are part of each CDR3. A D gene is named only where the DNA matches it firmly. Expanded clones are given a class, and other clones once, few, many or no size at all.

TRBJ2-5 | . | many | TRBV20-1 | TGCAGTGCTAGAGAGGGAGAGACCCAGTACTTC | CSAREGETQYF
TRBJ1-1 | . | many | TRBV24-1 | TGTGCCACCAGTGGGGGGGTTGACACTGAAGCTTTCTTT | CATSGGVDTEAFF
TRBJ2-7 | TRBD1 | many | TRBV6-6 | TGTGCCAGCACCGCACAGGGGGCCTACGAGCAGTACTTC | CASTAQGAYEQYF
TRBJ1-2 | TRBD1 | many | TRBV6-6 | TGTGCCAGCAGTTCTACAGGGACAGGGACGGGCTACACCTTC | CASSSTGTGTGYTF
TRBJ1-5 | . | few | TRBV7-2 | TGTGCCAGCAGCTTAGCGCTTCGGACAGACAATCAGCCCCAGCATTTT | CASSLALRTDNQPQHF
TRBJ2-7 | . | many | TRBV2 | TGTGCCAGCAGTGAAGGCAGGGGAGATGAGCAGTACTTC | CASSEGRGDEQYF
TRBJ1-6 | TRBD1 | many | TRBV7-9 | TGTGCCAGCAGCTCCGGGACAGGGGGCGATTCACCCCTCCACTTT | CASSSGTGGDSPLHF
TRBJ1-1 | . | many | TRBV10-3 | TGTGCCATCAGCAGGAATGATGGGGGTCTGAACACTGAAGCTTTCTTT | CAISRNDGGLNTEAFF
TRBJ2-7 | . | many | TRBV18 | TGTGCCAGCTCGGTCTTAGACAGTGGGAAAATAAATTCCTACGAGCAGTACTTC | CASSVLDSGKINSYEQYF
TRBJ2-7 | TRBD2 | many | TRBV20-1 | TGCAGTGCTAGGGAGACTAGCGACTACGAGCAGTACTTC | CSARETSDYEQYF
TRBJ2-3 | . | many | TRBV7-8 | TGTGCCAGCAGCTTAAGGTGGGGGCAGCCAGATACGCAGTATTTT | CASSLRWGQPDTQYF
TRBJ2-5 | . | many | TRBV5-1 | TGCGCCAGCAGCTTGGTCCCCCGCGGGGCAGGGCAAGAGACCCAGTACTTC | CASSLVPRGAGQETQYF
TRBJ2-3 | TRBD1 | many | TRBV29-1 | TGCAGCGCTCGGACAGGGGAAGATACGCAGTATTTT | CSARTGEDTQYF
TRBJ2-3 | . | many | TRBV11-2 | TGTGCCAGCAGGTCGATAGGGGGGCGAACAATGACAGATACGCAGTATTTT | CASRSIGGRTMTDTQYF
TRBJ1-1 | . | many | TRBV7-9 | TGTGCCAGCAGGGGTGAGGGGACGAACACTGAAGCTTTCTTT | CASRGEGTNTEAFF
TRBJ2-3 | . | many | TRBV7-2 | TGTGCCAGCAGGGTGGTGACCGATACGCAGTATTTT | CASRVVTDTQYF
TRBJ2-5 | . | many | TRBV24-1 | TGTGCCACCAGTGATTTAGGACAGTGGGGCCAGTACTTC | CATSDLGQWGQYF
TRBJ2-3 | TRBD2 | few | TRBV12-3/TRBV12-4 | TGTGCCAGCAGTCGGACTAGCCCCGCAGATACGCAGTATTTT | CASSRTSPADTQYF
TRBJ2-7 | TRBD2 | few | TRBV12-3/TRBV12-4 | TGTGCCAGCAGTTTTTGGTTTGGTCGACTAGCGGGGGGGCGCATGGCCTACGAGCAGTACTTC | CASSFWFGRLAGGRMAYEQYF
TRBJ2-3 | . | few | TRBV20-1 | TGCAGTGCTGGGCGAATCGGAGGGGGCAGCACAGATACGCAGTATTTT | CSAGRIGGGSTDTQYF
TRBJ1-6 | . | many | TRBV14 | TGTGCCAGCAGCCCAGGACTGGTAAATTCACCCCTCCACTTT | CASSPGLVNSPLHF
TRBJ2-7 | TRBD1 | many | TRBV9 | TGTGCCAGCAGCTTACGGGACAGGGGGGAAGAGCAGTACTTC | CASSLRDRGEEQYF
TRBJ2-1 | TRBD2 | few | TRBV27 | TGTGCCAGCAGTTTATTGGTCCTAGCGGGGGGCCAAAATGAGCAGTTCTTC | CASSLLVLAGGQNEQFF
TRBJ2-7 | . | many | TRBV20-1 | TGCAGTGCTAGAAGTTTTGGGGACTCTACCTACGAGCAGTACTTC | CSARSFGDSTYEQYF
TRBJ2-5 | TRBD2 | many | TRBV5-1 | TGCGCCAGCAGCTTGCTAGCGGGGGCCCAAGAGACCCAGTACTTC | CASSLLAGAQETQYF
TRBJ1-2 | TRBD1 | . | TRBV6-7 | TGTGCCAGCAGTTGCCCATCCGGGACAGGGGTCGAGGACTATGGCTACACCTTC | CASSCPSGTGVEDYGYTF
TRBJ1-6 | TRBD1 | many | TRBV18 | TGTGCCAGCTCACCCCCGACAGGGATGAGGAATTCACCCCTCCACTTT | CASSPPTGMRNSPLHF
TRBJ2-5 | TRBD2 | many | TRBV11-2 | TGTGCCAGCAGCTTAGAGGGACTAGCGGGGGGGCCGGAGACCCAGTACTTC | CASSLEGLAGGPETQYF
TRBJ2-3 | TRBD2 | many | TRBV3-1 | TGTGCCAGCAGCCCGCCCAGGGGACTAGCGGGGGCGGGGGATACGCAGTATTTT | CASSPPRGLAGAGDTQYF
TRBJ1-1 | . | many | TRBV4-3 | TGCGCCAGCAGTCTCAGCATGAACACTGAAGCTTTCTTT | CASSLSMNTEAFF
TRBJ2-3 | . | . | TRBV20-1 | TGCAGTGCTCGGAGGTGGGGGGACAGAAATAATTACTTCACAGATACGCAGTATTTT | CSARRWGDRNNYFTDTQYF
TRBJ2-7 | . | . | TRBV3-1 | TGTGCCAGCAGCCAAGGAACAGGGCCGGTTACCTACGAGCAGTACTTC | CASSQGTGPVTYEQYF
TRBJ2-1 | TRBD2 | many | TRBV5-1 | TGCGCCAGCAGCTTGAGCGGGACCTCCTACAATGAGCAGTTCTTC | CASSLSGTSYNEQFF
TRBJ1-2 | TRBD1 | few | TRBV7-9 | TGTGCCAGCAGCCAGGCGGGACAGGCAGCTAACTATGGCTACACCTTC | CASSQAGQAANYGYTF
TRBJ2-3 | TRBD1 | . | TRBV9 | TGTGCCAGCAGCGTAGCCCCGGGACAGGGGTCTTCTGATACGCAGTATTTT | CASSVAPGQGSSDTQYF
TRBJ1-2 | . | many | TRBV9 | TGTGCCAGCAGCGTGACAGGAAACTATGGCTACACCTTC | CASSVTGNYGYTF
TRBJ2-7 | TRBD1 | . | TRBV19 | TGTGCCAGTAGTATTATCGCGGGACAGGCCTACGAGCAGTACTTC | CASSIIAGQAYEQYF
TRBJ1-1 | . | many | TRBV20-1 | TGCAGTGCTAGAGGTTGGGGAAGGGGCACTGAAGCTTTCTTT | CSARGWGRGTEAFF
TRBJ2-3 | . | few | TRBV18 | TGTGCCACCGGGACTGATTCAGATACGCAGTATTTT | CATGTDSDTQYF
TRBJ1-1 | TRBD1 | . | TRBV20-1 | TGCAGTGCTACCCGACAGGGGTACACTGAAGCTTTCTTT | CSATRQGYTEAFF
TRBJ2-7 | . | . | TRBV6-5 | TGTGCCAGCAGTGCCCAGTTGTCCTCCTACGAGCAGTACTTC | CASSAQLSSYEQYF
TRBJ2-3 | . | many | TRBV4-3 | TGCGCCAGCAGCCAGGACCCTTACGGCGGACTCACAGATACGCAGTATTTT | CASSQDPYGGLTDTQYF
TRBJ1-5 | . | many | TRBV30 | TGTGCCTGGAGCAGGGCCTATCAGCCCCAGCATTTT | CAWSRAYQPQHF
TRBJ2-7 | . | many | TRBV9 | TGTGCCAGCAGCGTCGCTAACATGGGCTGGGACGAGCAGTACTTC | CASSVANMGWDEQYF
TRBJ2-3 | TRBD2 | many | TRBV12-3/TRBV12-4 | TGTGCCAGCAGCCCAGCCGGGCGGGGGGGTCAATCGCAGTATTTT | CASSPAGRGGQSQYF
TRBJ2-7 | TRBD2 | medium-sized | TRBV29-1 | TGCAGCGTTGTCGGTAGCGGGGGGGCCTTGCCCTACGAGCAGTACTTC | CSVVGSGGALPYEQYF